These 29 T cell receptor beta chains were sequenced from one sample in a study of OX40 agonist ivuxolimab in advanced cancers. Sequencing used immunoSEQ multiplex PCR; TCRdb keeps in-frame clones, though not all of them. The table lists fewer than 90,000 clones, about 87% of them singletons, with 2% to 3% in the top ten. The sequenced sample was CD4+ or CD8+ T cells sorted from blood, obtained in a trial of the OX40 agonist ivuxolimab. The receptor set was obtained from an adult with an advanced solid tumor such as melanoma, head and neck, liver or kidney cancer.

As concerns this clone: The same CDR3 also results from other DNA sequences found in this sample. CDR3 sequence: CASSVGQNTGELFF. CDR3 nucleotide sequence: TGTGCCAGCAGCGTAGGACAGAACACCGGGGAGCTGTTTTTT. The chain joins TRBV9 to TRBJ2-2; D not resolved. This CDR3 is built from 14 residues. With 0 bases removed from V and 1 base from J, the gap between germline ends came to 4 bases. The V gene's germline CDR1 is SGDLS and CDR2 YYNGEE.

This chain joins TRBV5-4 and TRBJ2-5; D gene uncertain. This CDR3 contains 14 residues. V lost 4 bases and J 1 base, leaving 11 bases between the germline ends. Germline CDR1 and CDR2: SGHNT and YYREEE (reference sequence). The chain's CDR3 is CASSPAASQETQYF. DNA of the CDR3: TGTGCCAGCAGCCCGGCGGCTAGCCAAGAGACCCAGTACTTC.

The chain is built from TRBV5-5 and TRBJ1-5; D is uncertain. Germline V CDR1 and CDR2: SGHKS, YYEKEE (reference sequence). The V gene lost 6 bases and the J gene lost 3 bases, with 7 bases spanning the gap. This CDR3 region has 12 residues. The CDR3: CASNDFNQPQHF. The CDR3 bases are TGTGCCAGCAACGACTTCAATCAGCCCCAGCATTTT. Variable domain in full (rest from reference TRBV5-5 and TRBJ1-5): DAGVTQSPTHLIKTRGQQVTLRCSPISGHKSVSWYQQVLGQGPQFIFQYYEKEERGRGNFPDRFSARQFPNYSSELNVNALLLGDSALYLCASNDFNQPQHFGDGTRLSIL.

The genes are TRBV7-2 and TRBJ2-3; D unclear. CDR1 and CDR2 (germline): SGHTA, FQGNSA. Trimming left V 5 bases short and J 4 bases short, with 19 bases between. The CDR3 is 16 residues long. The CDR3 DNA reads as TGTGCCAGCAGCCGCCGGGCCTTCACGAGACCAGATACGCAGTATTTT. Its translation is CASSRRAFTRPDTQYF.

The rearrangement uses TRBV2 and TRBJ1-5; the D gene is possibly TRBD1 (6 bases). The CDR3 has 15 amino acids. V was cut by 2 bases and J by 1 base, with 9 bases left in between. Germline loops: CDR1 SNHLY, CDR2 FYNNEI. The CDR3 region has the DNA TGTGCCAGCAGTGAACGACAGGCCAGCAATCAGCCCCAGCATTTT. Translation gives CASSERQASNQPQHF.

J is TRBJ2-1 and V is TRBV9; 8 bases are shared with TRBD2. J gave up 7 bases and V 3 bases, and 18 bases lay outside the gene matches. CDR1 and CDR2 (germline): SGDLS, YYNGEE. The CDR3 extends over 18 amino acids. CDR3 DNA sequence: TGTGCCAGCAGCGCGGGACTAGATGGGACCTCGTGGGGAAATGAGCAGTTCTTC. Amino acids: CASSAGLDGTSWGNEQFF.

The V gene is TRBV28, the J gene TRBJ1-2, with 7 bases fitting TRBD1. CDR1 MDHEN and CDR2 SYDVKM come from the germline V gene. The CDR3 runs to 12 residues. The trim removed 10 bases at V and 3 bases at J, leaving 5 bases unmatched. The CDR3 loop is CATKGADYGYTF. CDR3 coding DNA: TGTGCCACCAAGGGGGCTGACTATGGCTACACCTTC.

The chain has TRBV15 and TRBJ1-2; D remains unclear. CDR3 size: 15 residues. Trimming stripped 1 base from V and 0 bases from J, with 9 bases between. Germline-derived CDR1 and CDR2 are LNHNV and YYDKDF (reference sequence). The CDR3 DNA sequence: TGTGCCACCAGCAGAGTTGCAGCTTCTAACTATGGCTACACCTTC. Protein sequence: CATSRVAASNYGYTF. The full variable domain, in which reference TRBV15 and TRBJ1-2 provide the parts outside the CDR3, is DAMVIQNPRYQVTQFGKPVTLSCSQTLNHNVMYWYQQKSSQAPKLLFHYYDKDFNNEADTPDNFQSRRPNTSFCFLDIRSPGLGDTAMYLCATSRVAASNYGYTFGSGTRLTVV.

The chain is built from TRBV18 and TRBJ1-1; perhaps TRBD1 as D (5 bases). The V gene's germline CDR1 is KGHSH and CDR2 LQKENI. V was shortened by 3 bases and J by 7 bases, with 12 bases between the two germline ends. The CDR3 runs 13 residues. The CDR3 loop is CASSPQDRNEAFF. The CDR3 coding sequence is TGTGCCAGCTCACCTCAAGACAGAAATGAAGCTTTCTTT.

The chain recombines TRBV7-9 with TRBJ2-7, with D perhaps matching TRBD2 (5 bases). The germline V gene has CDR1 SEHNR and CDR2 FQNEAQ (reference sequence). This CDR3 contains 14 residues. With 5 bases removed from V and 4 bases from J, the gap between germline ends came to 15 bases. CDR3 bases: TGTGCCAGCAGCCCCGACGAGGGTCGATACGAGCAGTACTTC. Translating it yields CASSPDEGRYEQYF. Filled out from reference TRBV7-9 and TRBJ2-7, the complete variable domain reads DTGVSQNPRHKITKRGQNVTFRCDPISEHNRLYWYRQTLGQGPEFLTYFQNEAQLEKSRLLSDRFSAERPKGSFSTLEIQRTEQGDSAMYLCASSPDEGRYEQYFGPGTRLTVT.

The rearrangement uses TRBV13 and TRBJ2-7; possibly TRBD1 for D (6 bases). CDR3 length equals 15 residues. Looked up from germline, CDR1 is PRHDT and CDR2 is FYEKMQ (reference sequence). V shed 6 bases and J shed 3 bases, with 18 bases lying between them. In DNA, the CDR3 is TGTGCCAGCAGAGGACTCAGGGGCTCCCTCTACGAGCAGTACTTC. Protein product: CASRGLRGSLYEQYF.

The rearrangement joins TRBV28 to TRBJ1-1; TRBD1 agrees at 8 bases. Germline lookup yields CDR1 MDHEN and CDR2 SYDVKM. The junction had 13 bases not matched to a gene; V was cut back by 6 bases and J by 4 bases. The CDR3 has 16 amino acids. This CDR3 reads CASSPGGRGRVTEAFF. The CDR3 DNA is TGTGCCAGCAGCCCGGGAGGCAGGGGGCGGGTCACTGAAGCTTTCTTT.

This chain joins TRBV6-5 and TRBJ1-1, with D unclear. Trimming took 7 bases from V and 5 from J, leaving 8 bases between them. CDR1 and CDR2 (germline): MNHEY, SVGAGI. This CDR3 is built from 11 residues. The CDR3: CASTRGTEAFF. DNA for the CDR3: TGTGCCAGCACCCGGGGAACTGAAGCTTTCTTT.

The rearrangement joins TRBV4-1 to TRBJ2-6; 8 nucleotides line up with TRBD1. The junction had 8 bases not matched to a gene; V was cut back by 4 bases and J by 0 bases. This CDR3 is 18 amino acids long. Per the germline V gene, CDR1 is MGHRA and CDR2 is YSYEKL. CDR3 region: CASSPSRTGNSGANVLTF. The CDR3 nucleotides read TGCGCCAGCAGCCCGAGCCGGACAGGGAACTCTGGGGCCAACGTCCTGACTTTC.

The CDR3 DNA is TGCGCCAGCAGCCTGGACAGGGGTTCGGAAGAGACCCAGTACTTC. Residues: CASSLDRGSEETQYF. This rearrangement joins TRBV5-1 to TRBJ2-5, with TRBD1 matching 9 bases. Germline V lookup: CDR1 SGHRS, CDR2 YFSETQ. V trimming: 4 bases; J trimming: 3 bases; junction bases outside the gene matches: 7. The CDR3 runs 15 residues.

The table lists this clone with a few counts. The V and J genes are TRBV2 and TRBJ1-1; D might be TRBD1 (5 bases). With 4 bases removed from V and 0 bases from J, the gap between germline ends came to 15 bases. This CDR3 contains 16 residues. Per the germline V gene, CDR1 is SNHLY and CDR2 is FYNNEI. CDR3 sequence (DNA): TGTGCCAGCAGTGCCCTTGGGGGAAGTATGAACACTGAAGCTTTCTTT. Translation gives CASSALGGSMNTEAFF.

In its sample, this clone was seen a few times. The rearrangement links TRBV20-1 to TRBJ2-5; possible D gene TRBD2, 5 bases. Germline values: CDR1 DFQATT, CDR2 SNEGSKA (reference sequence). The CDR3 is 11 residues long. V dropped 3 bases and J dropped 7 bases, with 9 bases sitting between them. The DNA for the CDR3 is TGCAGTGCTAGGGCGGGTGGGACCCAGTACTTC. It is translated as CSARAGGTQYF.

CDR3 in amino acids: CASSETRKDTGELFF. The CDR3 nucleotides read TGTGCCAGCAGCGAGACTAGGAAAGACACCGGGGAGCTGTTTTTT. J is TRBJ2-2 and V is TRBV2, with D possibly matching TRBD2 (6 bases). Germline V gene lookup returns CDR1 SNHLY and CDR2 FYNNEI. The V end was cut by 6 bases, the J end by 3 bases, with 14 bases between. The CDR3 sequence is 15 residues long.

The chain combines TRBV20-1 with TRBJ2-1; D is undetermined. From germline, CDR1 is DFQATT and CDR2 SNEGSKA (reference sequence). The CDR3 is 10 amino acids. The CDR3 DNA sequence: TGCAGCCCTCGGTACAATGAGCAGTTCTTC. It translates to CSPRYNEQFF.

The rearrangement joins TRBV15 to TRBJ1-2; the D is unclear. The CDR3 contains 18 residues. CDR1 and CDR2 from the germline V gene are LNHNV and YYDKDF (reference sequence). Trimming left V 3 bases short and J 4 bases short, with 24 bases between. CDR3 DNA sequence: TGTGCCACCAGCAGCGATTCGAATCAAGGATCCCCAGGCTATGGCTACACCTTC. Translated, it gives CATSSDSNQGSPGYGYTF. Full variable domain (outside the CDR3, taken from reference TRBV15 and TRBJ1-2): DAMVIQNPRYQVTQFGKPVTLSCSQTLNHNVMYWYQQKSSQAPKLLFHYYDKDFNNEADTPDNFQSRRPNTSFCFLDIRSPGLGDTAMYLCATSSDSNQGSPGYGYTFGSGTRLTVV.

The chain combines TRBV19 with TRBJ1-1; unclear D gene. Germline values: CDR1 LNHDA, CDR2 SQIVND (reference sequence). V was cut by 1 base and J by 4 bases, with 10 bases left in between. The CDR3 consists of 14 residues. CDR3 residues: CASSIGGKATEAFF. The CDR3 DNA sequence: TGTGCCAGTAGTATAGGAGGGAAAGCCACTGAAGCTTTCTTT.

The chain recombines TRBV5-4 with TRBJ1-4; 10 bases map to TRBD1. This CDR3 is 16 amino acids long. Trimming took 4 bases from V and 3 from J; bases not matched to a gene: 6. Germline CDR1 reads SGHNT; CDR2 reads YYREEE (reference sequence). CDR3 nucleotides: TGTGCCAGCAGCATAGACAGGGGGCGAGCTAATGAAAAACTGTTTTTT. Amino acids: CASSIDRGRANEKLFF.

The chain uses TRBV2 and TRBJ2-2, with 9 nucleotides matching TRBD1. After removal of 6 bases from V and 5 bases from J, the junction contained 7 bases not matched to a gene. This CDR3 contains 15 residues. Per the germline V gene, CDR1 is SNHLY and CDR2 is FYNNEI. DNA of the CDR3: TGTGCCAGCAGATCGACAGGGGGACGGACCGGGGAGCTGTTTTTT. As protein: CASRSTGGRTGELFF. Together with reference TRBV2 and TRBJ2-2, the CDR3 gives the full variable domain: EPEVTQTPSHQVTQMGQEVILRCVPISNHLYFYWYRQILGQKVEFLVSFYNNEISEKSEIFDDQFSVERPDGSNFTLKIRSTKLEDSAMYFCASRSTGGRTGELFFGEGSRLTVL.

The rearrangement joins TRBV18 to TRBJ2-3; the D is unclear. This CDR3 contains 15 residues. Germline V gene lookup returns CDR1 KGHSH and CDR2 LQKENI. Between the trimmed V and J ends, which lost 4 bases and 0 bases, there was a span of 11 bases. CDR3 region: CASSLTSGSTDTQYF. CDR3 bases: TGTGCCAGCTCACTTACATCAGGAAGCACAGATACGCAGTATTTT.

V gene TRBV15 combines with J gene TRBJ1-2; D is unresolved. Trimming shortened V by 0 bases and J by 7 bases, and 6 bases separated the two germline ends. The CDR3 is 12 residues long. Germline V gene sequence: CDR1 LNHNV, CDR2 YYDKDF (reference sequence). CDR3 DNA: TGTGCCACCAGCAGAGATCAGTTTGGCTACACCTTC. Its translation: CATSRDQFGYTF.

Written as DNA, the CDR3 is TGTGCCAGCAGTTCGAGGACAGGGTTGACTAATGAAAAACTGTTTTTT. This translates into CASSSRTGLTNEKLFF. The V call is TRBV27, the J call TRBJ1-4, with 8 positions matching TRBD1. CDR1 and CDR2 from the germline V gene are MNHEY and SMNVEV (reference sequence). Trimming removed 4 bases from V and 2 bases from J; junction bases left unmatched: 6. The CDR3 runs to 16 residues.

The CDR3 loop is CASSYLAGGSLGELFF. In DNA, the CDR3 is TGTGCCAGCAGCTATTTAGCGGGGGGGTCCCTCGGGGAGCTGTTTTTT. This sequence joins TRBV7-2 and TRBJ2-2, with 11 bases that match TRBD2. The J segment lost 7 bases and the V segment lost 4 bases, leaving 8 bases of the junction unmatched. Germline CDR1 reads SGHTA; CDR2 reads FQGNSA. CDR3 length: 16 amino acids. Based on the CDR3 plus reference TRBV7-2 and TRBJ2-2, the full variable domain is GAGVSQSPSNKVTEKGKDVELRCDPISGHTALYWYRQSLGQGLEFLIYFQGNSAPDKSGLPSDRFSAERTGGSVSTLTIQRTQQEDSAVYLCASSYLAGGSLGELFFGEGSRLTVL.

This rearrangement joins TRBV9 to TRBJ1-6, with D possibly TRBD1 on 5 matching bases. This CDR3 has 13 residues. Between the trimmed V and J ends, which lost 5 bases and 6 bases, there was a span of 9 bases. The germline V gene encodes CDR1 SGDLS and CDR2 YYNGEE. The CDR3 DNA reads TGTGCCAGCAGTCGGGACGGTAATTCACCCCTCCACTTT. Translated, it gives CASSRDGNSPLHF.

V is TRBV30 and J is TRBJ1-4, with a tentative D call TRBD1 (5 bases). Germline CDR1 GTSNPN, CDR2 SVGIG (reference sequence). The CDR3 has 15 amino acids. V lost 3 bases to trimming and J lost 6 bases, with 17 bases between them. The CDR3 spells CAWSAPGRADEKLFF. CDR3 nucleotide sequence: TGTGCCTGGAGCGCTCCGGGACGGGCGGATGAAAAACTGTTTTTT.